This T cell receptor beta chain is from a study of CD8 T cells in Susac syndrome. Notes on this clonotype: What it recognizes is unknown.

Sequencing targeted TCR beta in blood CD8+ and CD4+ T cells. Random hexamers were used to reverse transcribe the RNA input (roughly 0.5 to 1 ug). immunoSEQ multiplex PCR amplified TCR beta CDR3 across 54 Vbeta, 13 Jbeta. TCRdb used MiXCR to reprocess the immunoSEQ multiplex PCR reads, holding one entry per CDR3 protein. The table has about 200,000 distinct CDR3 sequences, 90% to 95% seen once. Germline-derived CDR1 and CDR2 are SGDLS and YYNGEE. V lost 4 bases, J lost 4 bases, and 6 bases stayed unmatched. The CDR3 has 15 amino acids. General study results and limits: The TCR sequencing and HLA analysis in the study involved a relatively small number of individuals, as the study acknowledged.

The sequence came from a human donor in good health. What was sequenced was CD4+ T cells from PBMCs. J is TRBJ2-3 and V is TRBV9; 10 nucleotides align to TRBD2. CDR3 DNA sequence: TGTGCCAGCAGCTCCAGCGGGGGGGGCGCAGATACGCAGTATTTT. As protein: CASSSSGGGADTQYF.